The 5 T cell receptor beta chains given below trace back to one sample, sequenced in a study of T cell responses to AZD1222 COVID-19 vaccine. The data were produced by immunoSEQ multiplex PCR, yet TCRdb's version contains in-frame clones alone and is incomplete. Of about 120,000 clones in the sample, 70% to 90% were seen once. Sequences were derived from peripheral blood, sampled on day 0 of AZD1222 vaccination. The receptors shown here come from an adult in good health.

The CDR3 sequence is CASSDTSGGNTEAFF. The CDR3 coding sequence is TGCGCCAGCAGCGATACCTCAGGGGGTAACACTGAAGCTTTCTTT. The V call is TRBV10-2, the J call TRBJ1-1, with 7 bases fitting TRBD1. The CDR3 totals 15 residues. Germline CDR1 is WSHSY and CDR2 is SAAADI. J was trimmed by 2 bases and V by 6 bases; bases with no gene match: 9.

The chain couples TRBV3-1 (or the pseudogene TRBV3-2) to TRBJ1-5; D remains unclear. Between the trimmed V and J ends, which lost 8 bases and 3 bases, there was a span of 11 bases. The CDR3 loop spans 13 amino acids. Per the germline V gene, CDR1 is LGHDT and CDR2 is YNNKEL (reference sequence). The CDR3 DNA reads TGTGCCAGCCAGAGAGGGCCCAATCAGCCCCAGCATTTT. Amino acid sequence: CASQRGPNQPQHF.

This rearrangement joins TRBV19 to TRBJ2-1; 8 bases align to TRBD2. With 5 bases clipped from V and 8 bases from J, the junction kept 11 bases outside the gene matches. CDR3 length: 15 amino acids. The germline V gene encodes CDR1 LNHDA and CDR2 SQIVND (reference sequence). The CDR3 sequence: CASSLAGRRLDEQFF. The CDR3 nucleotides read TGTGCCAGTAGTCTAGCGGGTCGGCGTCTCGATGAGCAGTTCTTC.

The V and J genes are TRBV6-2 or TRBV6-3 and TRBJ2-7; D possibly corresponds to TRBD2 (6 bases). Trimming left V 6 bases short and J 6 bases short, with 21 bases between. Germline V gene lookup returns CDR1 MNHEY and CDR2 SVGEGT. The CDR3 is 15 amino acids. The DNA for the CDR3 is TGTGCCAGCAGCCCCCAGCGGGCATTCCCCCGCGAGCAGTACTTC. It specifies CASSPQRAFPREQYF.

The chain recombines TRBV11-3 with TRBJ1-1; no clear D gene. The V gene lost 1 base and the J gene lost 1 base, with 7 bases spanning the gap. Germline V gene sequence: CDR1 SGHNT, CDR2 YENEEA. The CDR3 totals 14 residues. CDR3 sequence: CASSLAGSNTEAFF. Written as DNA, the CDR3 is TGTGCCAGCAGCTTAGCGGGATCGAACACTGAAGCTTTCTTT.